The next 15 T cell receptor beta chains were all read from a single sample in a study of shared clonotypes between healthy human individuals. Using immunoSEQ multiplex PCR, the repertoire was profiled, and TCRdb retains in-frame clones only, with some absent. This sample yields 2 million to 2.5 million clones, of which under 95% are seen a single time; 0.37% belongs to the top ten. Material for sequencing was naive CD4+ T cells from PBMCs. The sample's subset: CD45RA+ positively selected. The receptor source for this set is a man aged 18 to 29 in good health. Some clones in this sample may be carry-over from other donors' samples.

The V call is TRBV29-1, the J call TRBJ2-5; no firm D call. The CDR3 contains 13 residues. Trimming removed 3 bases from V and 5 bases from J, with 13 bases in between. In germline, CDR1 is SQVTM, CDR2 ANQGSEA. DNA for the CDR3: TGCAGCGTTGATAATAGTGGCAGCGAGACCCAGTACTTC. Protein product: CSVDNSGSETQYF. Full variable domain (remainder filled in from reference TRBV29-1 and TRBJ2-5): SAVISQKPSRDICQRGTSLTIQCQVDSQVTMMFWYRQQPGQSLTLIATANQGSEATYESGFVIDKFPISRPNLTFSTLTVSNMSPEDSSIYLCSVDNSGSETQYFGPGTRLLVL.

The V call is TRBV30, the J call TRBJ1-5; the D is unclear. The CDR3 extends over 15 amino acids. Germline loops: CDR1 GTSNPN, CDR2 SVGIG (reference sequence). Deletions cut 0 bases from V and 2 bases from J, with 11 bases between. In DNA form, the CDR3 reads TGTGCCTGGAGTGTTGGAGGCCTCGGCAATCAGCCCCAGCATTTT. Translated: CAWSVGGLGNQPQHF.

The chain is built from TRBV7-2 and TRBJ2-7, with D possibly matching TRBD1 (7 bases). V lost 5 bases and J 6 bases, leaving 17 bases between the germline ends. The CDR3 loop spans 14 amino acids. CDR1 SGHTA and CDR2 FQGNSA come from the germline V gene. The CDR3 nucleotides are TGTGCCAGCAGCAAGGGGGCGGGGTCCCCCGAGCAGTACTTC. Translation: CASSKGAGSPEQYF.

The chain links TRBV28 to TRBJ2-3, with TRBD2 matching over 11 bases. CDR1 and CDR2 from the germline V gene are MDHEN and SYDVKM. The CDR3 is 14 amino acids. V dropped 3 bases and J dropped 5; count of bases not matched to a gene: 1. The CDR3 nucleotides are TGTGCCAGCAGTTTCGGACTAGCGGGAGATACGCAGTATTTT. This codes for CASSFGLAGDTQYF.

The CDR3 region is CASSLFGSSGRQETQYF. The CDR3 DNA follows: TGCGCCAGCAGCTTGTTTGGGTCTAGCGGGCGACAAGAGACCCAGTACTTC. The rearrangement uses TRBV5-1 and TRBJ2-5; the match to TRBD2 covers 8 bases. The J segment lost 2 bases and the V segment lost 1 base, leaving 10 bases of the junction unmatched. This CDR3 has 17 amino acids. The V gene's germline CDR1 is SGHRS and CDR2 YFSETQ. Filled out from reference TRBV5-1 and TRBJ2-5, the complete variable domain reads KAGVTQTPRYLIKTRGQQVTLSCSPISGHRSVSWYQQTPGQGLQFLFEYFSETQRNKGNFPGRFSGRQFSNSRSEMNVSTLELGDSALYLCASSLFGSSGRQETQYFGPGTRLLVL.

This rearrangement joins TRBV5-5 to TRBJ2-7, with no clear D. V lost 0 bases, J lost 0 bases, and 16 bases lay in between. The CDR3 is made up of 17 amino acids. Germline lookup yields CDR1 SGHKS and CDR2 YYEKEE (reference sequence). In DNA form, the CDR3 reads TGTGCCAGCAGCTTGGAGGTGCGGACCTGGAGCTCCTACGAGCAGTACTTC. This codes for CASSLEVRTWSSYEQYF. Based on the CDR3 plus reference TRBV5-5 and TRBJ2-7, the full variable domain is DAGVTQSPTHLIKTRGQQVTLRCSPISGHKSVSWYQQVLGQGPQFIFQYYEKEERGRGNFPDRFSARQFPNYSSELNVNALLLGDSALYLCASSLEVRTWSSYEQYFGPGTRLTVT.

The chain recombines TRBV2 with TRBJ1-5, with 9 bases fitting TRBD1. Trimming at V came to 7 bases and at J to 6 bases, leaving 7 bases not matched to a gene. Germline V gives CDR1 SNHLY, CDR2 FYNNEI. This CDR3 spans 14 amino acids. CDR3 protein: CASIRDREGQPQHF. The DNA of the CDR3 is TGTGCCAGCATCCGGGACAGGGAGGGTCAGCCCCAGCATTTT.

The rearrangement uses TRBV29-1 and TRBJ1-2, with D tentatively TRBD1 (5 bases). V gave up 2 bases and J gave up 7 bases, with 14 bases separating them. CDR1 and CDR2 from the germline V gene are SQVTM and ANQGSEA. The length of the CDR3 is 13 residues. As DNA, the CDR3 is TGCAGCGTTGAAATGGTTCAGGGCGTTGGCTACACCTTC. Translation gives CSVEMVQGVGYTF.

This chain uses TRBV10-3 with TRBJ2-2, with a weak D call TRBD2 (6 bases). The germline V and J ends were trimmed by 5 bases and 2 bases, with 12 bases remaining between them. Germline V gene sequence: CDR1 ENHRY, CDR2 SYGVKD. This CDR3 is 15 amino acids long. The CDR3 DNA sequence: TGTGCCATCAGTAGCAGGGACTCTAACACCGGGGAGCTGTTTTTT. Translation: CAISSRDSNTGELFF.

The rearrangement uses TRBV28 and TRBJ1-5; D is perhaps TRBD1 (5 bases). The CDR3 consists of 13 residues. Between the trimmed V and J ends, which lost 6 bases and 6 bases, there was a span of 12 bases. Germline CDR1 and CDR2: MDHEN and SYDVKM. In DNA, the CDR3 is TGTGCCAGCAGGAAACAGGCCACTCAGCCCCAGCATTTT. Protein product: CASRKQATQPQHF.

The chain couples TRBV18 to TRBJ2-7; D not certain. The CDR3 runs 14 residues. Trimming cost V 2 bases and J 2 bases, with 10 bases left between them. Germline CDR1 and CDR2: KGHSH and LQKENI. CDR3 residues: CASSPYQDAYEQYF. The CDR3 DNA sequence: TGTGCCAGCTCACCATACCAGGATGCCTACGAGCAGTACTTC.

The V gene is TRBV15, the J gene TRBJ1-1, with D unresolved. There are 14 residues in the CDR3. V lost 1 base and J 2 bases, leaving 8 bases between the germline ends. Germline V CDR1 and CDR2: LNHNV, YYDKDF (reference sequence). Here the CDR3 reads CATSRGEVNTEAFF. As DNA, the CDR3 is TGTGCCACCAGCAGAGGCGAGGTCAACACTGAAGCTTTCTTT.

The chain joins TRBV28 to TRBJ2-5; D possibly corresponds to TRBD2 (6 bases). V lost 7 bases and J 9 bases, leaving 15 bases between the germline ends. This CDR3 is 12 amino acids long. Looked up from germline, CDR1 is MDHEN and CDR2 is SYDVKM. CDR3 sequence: CASTPRGKAQYF. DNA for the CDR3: TGTGCCAGCACCCCTCGGGGGAAGGCCCAGTACTTC.

CDR3 loop: CASSLLRGAVDTQYF. The CDR3 DNA reads as TGTGCCAGCAGCCTATTACGGGGGGCCGTAGATACGCAGTATTTT. The chain recombines TRBV14 with TRBJ2-3; D is perhaps TRBD2 (7 bases). This CDR3 has 15 amino acids. Germline V gives CDR1 SGHDN, CDR2 FVKESK. Trimming removed 4 bases at V and 5 bases at J, with 16 bases between.

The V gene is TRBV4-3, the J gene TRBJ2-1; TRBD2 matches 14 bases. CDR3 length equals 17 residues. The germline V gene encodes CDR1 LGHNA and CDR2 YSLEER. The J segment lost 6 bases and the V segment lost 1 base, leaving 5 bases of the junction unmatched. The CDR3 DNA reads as TGCGCCAGCAGCCAAGTAAAAGGACTAGCGGGAGGCAATGAGCAGTTCTTC. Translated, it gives CASSQVKGLAGGNEQFF.